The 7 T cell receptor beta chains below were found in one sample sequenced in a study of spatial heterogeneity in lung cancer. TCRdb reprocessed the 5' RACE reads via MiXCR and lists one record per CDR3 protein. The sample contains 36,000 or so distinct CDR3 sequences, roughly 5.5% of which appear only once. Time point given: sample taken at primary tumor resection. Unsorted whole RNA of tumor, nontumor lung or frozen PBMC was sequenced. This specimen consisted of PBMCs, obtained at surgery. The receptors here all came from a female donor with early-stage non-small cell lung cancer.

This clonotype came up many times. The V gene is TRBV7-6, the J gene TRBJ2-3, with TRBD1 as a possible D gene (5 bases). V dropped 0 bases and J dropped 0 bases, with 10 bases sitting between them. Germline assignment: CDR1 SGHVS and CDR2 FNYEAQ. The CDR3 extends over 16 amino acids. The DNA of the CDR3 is TGTGCCAGCAGCTTAGCGACAAGGGGTAGCACAGATACGCAGTATTTT. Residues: CASSLATRGSTDTQYF.

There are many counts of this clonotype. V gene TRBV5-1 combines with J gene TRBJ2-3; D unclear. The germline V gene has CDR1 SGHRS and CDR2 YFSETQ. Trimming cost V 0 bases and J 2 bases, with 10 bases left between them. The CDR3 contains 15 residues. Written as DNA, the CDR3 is TGCGCCAGCAGCTTGGTTGGCAGTTTCACAGATACGCAGTATTTT. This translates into CASSLVGSFTDTQYF.

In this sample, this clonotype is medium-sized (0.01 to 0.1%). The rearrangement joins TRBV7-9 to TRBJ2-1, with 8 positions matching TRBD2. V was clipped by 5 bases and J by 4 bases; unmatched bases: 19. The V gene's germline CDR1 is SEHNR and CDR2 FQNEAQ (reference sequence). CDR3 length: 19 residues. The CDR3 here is CASSPGGSGRTLNYNEQFF. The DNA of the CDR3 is TGTGCCAGCAGCCCTGGTGGGAGCGGGAGAACCTTAAATTACAATGAGCAGTTCTTC.

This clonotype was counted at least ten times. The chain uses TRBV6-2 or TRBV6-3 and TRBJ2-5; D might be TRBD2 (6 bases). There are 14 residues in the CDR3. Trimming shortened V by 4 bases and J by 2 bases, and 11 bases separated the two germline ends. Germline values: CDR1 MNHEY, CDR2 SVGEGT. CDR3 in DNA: TGTGCCAGCAGTTCCCGGGACTTTCAAGAGACCCAGTACTTC. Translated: CASSSRDFQETQYF.

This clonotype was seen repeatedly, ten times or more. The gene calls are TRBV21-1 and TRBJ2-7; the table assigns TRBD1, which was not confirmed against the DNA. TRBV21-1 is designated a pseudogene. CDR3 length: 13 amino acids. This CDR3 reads CASIRGRTYEQYF. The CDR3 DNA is TGTGCCAGCATCCGGGGAAGGACATACGAGCAGTACTTC.

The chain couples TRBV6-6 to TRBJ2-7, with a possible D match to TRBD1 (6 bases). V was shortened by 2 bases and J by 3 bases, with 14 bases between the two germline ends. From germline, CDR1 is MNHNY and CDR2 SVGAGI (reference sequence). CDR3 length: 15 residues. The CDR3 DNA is TGTGCCAGCAGTTACGTCTCCAGGGGAAACTACGAGCAGTACTTC. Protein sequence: CASSYVSRGNYEQYF.

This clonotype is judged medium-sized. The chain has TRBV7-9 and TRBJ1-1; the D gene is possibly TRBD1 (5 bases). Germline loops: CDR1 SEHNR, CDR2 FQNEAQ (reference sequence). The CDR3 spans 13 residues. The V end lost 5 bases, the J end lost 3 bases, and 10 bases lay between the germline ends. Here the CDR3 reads CASSPQGDTEAFF. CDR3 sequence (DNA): TGTGCCAGCAGCCCCCAGGGTGACACTGAAGCTTTCTTT.